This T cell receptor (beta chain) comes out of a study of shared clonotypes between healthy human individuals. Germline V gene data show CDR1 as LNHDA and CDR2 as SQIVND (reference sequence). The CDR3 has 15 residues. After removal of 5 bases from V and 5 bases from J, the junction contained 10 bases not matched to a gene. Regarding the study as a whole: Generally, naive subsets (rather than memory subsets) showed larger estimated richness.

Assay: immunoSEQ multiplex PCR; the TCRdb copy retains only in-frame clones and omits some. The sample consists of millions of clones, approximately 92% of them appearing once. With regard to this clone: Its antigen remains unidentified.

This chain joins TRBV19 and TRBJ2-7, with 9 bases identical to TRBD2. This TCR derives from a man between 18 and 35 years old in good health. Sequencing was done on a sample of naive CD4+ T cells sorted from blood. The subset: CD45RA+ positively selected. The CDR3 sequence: CASSPRTSDVHEQYF. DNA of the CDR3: TGTGCCAGTAGTCCCCGGACTAGCGACGTCCACGAGCAGTACTTC.